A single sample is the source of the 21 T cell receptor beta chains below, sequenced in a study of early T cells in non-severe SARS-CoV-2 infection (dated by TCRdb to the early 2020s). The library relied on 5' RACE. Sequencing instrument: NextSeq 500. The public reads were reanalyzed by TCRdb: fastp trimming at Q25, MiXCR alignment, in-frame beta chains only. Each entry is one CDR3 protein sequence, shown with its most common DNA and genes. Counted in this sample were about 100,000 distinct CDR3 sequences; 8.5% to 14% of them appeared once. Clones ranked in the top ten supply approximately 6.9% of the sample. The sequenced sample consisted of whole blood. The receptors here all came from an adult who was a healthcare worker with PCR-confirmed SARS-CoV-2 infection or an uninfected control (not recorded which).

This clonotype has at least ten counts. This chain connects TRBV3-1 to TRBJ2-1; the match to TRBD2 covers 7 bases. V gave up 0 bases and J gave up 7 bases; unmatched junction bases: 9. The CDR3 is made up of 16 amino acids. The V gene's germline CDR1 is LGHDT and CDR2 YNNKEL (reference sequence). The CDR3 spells CASSQEGGSGWNEQFF. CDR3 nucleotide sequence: TGTGCCAGCAGCCAAGAGGGAGGTAGCGGGTGGAATGAGCAGTTCTTC.

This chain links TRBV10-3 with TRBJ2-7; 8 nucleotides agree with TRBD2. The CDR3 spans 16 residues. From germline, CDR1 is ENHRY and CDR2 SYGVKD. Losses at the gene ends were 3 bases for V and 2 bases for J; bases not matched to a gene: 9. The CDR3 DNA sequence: TGTGCCATCAGTGACCCGGGGGGGCATAGGGCCTACGAGCAGTACTTC. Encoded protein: CAISDPGGHRAYEQYF.

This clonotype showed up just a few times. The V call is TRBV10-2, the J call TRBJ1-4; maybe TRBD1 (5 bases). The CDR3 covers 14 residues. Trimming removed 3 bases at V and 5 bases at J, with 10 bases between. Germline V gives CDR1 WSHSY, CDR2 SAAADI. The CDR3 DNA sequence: TGCGCCAGCAGTGATAACAGGCTAAATGAAAAACTGTTTTTT. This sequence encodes CASSDNRLNEKLFF.

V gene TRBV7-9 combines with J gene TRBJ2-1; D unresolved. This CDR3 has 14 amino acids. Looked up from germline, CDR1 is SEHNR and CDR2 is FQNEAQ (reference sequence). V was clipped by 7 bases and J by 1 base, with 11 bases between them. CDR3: CASNSPSSYNEQFF. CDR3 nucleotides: TGTGCCAGCAACTCTCCTAGTTCCTACAATGAGCAGTTCTTC.

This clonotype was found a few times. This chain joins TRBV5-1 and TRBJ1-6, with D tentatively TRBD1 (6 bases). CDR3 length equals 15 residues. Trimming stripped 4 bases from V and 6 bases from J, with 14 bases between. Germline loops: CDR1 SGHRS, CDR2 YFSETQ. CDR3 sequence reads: CASSHKQGSNSPLHF. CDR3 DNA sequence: TGCGCCAGCAGCCATAAACAGGGCTCTAATTCACCCCTCCACTTT.

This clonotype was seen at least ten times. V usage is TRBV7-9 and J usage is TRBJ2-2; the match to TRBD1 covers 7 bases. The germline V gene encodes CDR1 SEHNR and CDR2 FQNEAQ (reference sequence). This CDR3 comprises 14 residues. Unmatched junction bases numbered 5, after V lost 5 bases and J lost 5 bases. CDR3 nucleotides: TGTGCCAGCAGCCCCGGGACAGCTACCGGGGAGCTGTTTTTT. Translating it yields CASSPGTATGELFF.

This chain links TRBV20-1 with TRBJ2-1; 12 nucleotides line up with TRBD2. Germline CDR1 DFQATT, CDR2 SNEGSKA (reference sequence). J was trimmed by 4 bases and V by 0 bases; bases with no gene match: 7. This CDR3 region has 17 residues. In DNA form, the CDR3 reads TGCAGTGCTAGAGATCGTCTAGCGGGAGGGATATACAATGAGCAGTTCTTC. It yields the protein CSARDRLAGGIYNEQFF.

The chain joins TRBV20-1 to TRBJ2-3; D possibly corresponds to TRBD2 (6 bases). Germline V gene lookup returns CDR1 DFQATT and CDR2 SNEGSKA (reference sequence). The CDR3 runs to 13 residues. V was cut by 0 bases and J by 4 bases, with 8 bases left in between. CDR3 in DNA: TGCAGTGCTAGAGATTGGGGGGCAGATACGCAGTATTTT. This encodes CSARDWGADTQYF.

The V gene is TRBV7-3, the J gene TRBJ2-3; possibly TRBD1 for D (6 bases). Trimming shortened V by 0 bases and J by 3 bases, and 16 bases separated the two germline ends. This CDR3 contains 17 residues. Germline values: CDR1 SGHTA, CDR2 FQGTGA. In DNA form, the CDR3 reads TGTGCCAGCAGCTTAACGGGTGTAAACAGGGCGACAGATACGCAGTATTTT. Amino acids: CASSLTGVNRATDTQYF.

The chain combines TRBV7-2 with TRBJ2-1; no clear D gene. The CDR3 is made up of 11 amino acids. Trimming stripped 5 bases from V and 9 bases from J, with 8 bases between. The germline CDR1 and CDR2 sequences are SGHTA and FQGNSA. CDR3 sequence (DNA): TGTGCCAGCAGCCTCCGGGTTGAGCAGTTCTTC. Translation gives CASSLRVEQFF.

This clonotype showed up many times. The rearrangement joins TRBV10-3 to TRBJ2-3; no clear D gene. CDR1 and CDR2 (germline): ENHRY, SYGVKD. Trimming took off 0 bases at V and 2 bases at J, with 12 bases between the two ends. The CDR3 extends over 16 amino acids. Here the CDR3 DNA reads TGTGCCATCAGTGAGTCGAACATGGCACTCACAGATACGCAGTATTTT. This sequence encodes CAISESNMALTDTQYF.

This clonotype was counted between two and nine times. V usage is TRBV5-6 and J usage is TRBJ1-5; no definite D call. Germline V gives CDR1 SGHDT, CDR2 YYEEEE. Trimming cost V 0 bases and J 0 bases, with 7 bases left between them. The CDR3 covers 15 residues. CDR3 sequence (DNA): TGTGCCAGCAGCTTGGGGGGAGATAGCAATCAGCCCCAGCATTTT. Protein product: CASSLGGDSNQPQHF.

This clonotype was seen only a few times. The chain's CDR3 is CASSFGRSSYNEQFF. The DNA for the CDR3 is TGTGCCAGCAGCTTCGGGAGAAGCTCCTACAATGAGCAGTTCTTC. The chain couples TRBV11-2 to TRBJ2-1, with a tentative D call TRBD2 (6 bases). Germline V CDR1 and CDR2: SGHAT, FQNNGV. The CDR3 extends over 15 amino acids. Trimming took 3 bases from V and 0 from J, leaving 9 bases between them.

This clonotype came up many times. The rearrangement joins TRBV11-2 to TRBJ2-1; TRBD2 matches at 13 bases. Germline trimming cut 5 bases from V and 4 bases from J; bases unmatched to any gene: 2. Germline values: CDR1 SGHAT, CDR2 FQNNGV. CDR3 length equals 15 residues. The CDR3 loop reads CASSPLAGGYNEQFF. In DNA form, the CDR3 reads TGTGCCAGCAGCCCACTAGCGGGAGGGTACAATGAGCAGTTCTTC.

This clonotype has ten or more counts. Here the CDR3 DNA reads TGTGCCAGCACGAGCAGATTAGGGGAAACTGAAGCTTTCTTT. Translated, it gives CASTSRLGETEAFF. The rearrangement uses TRBV7-9 and TRBJ1-1; D perhaps matches TRBD1 (5 bases). The length of the CDR3 is 14 residues. V was cut by 7 bases and J by 5 bases, with 17 bases left in between. Germline V gene sequence: CDR1 SEHNR, CDR2 FQNEAQ (reference sequence). Filled out from reference TRBV7-9 and TRBJ1-1, the complete variable domain reads DTGVSQNPRHKITKRGQNVTFRCDPISEHNRLYWYRQTLGQGPEFLTYFQNEAQLEKSRLLSDRFSAERPKGSFSTLEIQRTEQGDSAMYLCASTSRLGETEAFFGQGTRLTVV.

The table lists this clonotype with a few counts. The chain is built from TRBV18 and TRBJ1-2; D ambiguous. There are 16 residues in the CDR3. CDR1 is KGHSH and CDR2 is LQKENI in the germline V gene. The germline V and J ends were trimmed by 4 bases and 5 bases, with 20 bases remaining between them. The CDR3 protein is CASSRNGMAKKYGYTF. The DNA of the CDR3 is TGTGCCAGCTCACGCAATGGGATGGCGAAGAAATATGGCTACACCTTC. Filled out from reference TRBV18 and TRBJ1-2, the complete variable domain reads NAGVMQNPRHLVRRRGQEARLRCSPMKGHSHVYWYRQLPEEGLKFMVYLQKENIIDESGMPKERFSAEFPKEGPSILRIQQVVRGDSAAYFCASSRNGMAKKYGYTFGSGTRLTVV.

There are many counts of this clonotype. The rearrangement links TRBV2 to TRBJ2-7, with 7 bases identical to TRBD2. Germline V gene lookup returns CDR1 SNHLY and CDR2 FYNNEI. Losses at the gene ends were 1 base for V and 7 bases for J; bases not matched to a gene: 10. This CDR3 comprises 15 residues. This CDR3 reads CASSEVWGGAGEQYF. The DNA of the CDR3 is TGTGCCAGCAGTGAAGTATGGGGCGGAGCGGGGGAGCAGTACTTC.

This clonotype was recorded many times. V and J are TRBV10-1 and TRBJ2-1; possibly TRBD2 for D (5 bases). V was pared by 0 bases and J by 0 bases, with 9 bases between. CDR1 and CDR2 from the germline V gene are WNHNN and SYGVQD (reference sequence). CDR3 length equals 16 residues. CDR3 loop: CASSESSASSYNEQFF. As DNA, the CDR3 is TGCGCCAGCAGTGAGTCTAGCGCGAGCTCCTACAATGAGCAGTTCTTC.

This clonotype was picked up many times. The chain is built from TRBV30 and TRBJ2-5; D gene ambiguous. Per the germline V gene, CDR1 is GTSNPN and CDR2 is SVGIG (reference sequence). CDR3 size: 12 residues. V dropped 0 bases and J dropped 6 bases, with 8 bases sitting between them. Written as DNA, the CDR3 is TGTGCCTGGAGTGTACAACGACAGACCCAGTACTTC. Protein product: CAWSVQRQTQYF. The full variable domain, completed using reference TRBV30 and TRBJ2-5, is SQTIHQWPATLVQPVGSPLSLECTVEGTSNPNLYWYRQAAGRGLQLLFYSVGIGQISSEVPQNLSASRPQDRQFILSSKKLLLSDSGFYLCAWSVQRQTQYFGPGTRLLVL.

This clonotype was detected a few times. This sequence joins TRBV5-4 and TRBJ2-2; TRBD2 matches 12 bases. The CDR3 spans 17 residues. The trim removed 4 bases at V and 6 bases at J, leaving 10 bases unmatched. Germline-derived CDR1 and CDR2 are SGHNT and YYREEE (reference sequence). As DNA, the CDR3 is TGTGCCAGCAGCCCCCAGACTAGCGGGAGTACGTCCGGGGAGCTGTTTTTT. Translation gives CASSPQTSGSTSGELFF.

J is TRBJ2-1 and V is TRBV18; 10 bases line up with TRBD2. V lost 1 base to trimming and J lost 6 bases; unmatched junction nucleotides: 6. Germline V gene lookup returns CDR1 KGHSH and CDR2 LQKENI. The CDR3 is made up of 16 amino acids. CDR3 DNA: TGTGCCAGCTCACCACGGGGACTAGCGTCGTTCAATGAGCAGTTCTTC. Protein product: CASSPRGLASFNEQFF.